This T cell receptor beta chain emerged from a study of shared clonotypes between healthy human individuals. Study in general: Donors were a couple of women and three men aged 18 to 49.

Researchers partitioned CD4+ cells into CD45RA+ naive and CD45RA-negative memory subsets. Germline CDR1 is MDHEN and CDR2 is SYDVKM. V lost 9 bases and J lost 3, with 9 bases in between. This CDR3 is built from 12 residues. At deep level, the assay was performed. Repertoires were generated with immunoSEQ multiplex PCR, while TCRdb's copy carries only in-frame clones and drops some. The sample lists some 2.3 million clones; more than 80% were seen once. The receptor's source is a man aged 18 to 35 in good health. Some clones in this sample may be carry-over from other donors' samples. The J gene is TRBJ1-5, the V gene TRBV28; D is perhaps TRBD1 (6 bases). The sample taken for sequencing was naive CD4+ T cells from PBMCs. Subset here: CD45RA+ positively selected. The CDR3 DNA reads as TGTGCCAGACAGGGAAACAATCAGCCCCAGCATTTT. Amino acids: CARQGNNQPQHF.